These 20 T cell receptor beta chains came from one sample sequenced in a study of vaccination effects on CD4 cells after COVID-19 (dated 2022 in TCRdb). The protocol used for the library was the immunoSEQ multiplex PCR assay. The table was pulled from immuneACCESS by TCRdb, which kept in-frame rearrangements only. Such tables lose some clones; where checked, under half of the loss comes from unresolved V genes, and the rest has no known cause. This sample gives over 50,000 clones in total; roughly 72% of them show up just once. The top ten constitute 1% to 1.5% of the sample. The ViraFEST assay stimulated PBMC with viral peptide pools and then used TCR sequencing to identify antigen-specific CD4+ T cell clonotypes by expansion. After more than 9 days of culture, CD4+ T cells were isolated with the EasySep CD4+ T cell isolation kit. Participants received two doses of either the BNT162b2 or the mRNA-1273 mRNA SARS-CoV-2 vaccine.

Antigens of these TCRs are unknown. The material sequenced was CD4+ T cells from PBMCs cultured with HCoV-229E spike peptides, taken after COVID-19 vaccination. The sample's cell subset or site label, decoded: HCoV-229E spike overlapping peptide pool stimulation. The receptors were gathered from a human donor who received a COVID-19 vaccine.

This clone was picked up a small number of times. The chain joins TRBV5-8 to TRBJ2-1; the match to TRBD1 covers 7 bases. The germline gives CDR1 SGHTS, CDR2 YDEGEE. The V and J ends lost 5 bases and 9 bases, in that order; junction bases with no gene match: 11. This CDR3 is 14 amino acids long. In DNA form, the CDR3 reads TGTGCCAGCAGACACAGGACAGGTTTAGTTGAGCAGTTCTTC. It yields the protein CASRHRTGLVEQFF.

V gene TRBV5-6 combines with J gene TRBJ2-2; D is unclear. V lost 5 bases, J lost 6 bases, and 5 bases lay in between. The CDR3 runs to 11 residues. Germline lookup yields CDR1 SGHDT and CDR2 YYEEEE. The CDR3 DNA is TGTGCCAGCAGTAGGTCCGGGGAGCTGTTTTTT. It specifies CASSRSGELFF.

This clone was counted only a few times. The chain employs TRBV3-1 (or the pseudogene TRBV3-2) and TRBJ1-3; the D gene is possibly TRBD1 (6 bases). Between the trimmed V and J ends, which lost 2 bases and 7 bases, there was a span of 12 bases. From germline, CDR1 is LGHDT and CDR2 YNNKEL (reference sequence). The CDR3 covers 14 residues. This chain's CDR3 is CASSQNNRANTIYF. The DNA for the CDR3 is TGTGCCAGCAGCCAAAATAACAGGGCCAACACCATATATTTT.

This chain uses TRBV6-5 with TRBJ1-2; possibly TRBD1 for D (6 bases). The CDR3 is 15 residues long. The germline V gene has CDR1 MNHEY and CDR2 SVGAGI. V was cut by 6 bases and J by 4 bases, with 18 bases left in between. The CDR3 DNA reads as TGTGCCAGCAGCAATGGACCCATGACAGGCTATGGCTACACCTTC. Residues: CASSNGPMTGYGYTF.

V gene TRBV6-6 combines with J gene TRBJ1-2; no clear D. Trimming took 4 bases from V and 6 from J, leaving 12 bases between them. From germline, CDR1 is MNHNY and CDR2 SVGAGI (reference sequence). This CDR3 spans 13 amino acids. CDR3 residues: CASSFGLEDGYTF. The CDR3 DNA reads as TGTGCCAGCAGTTTCGGACTTGAGGATGGCTACACCTTC.

This chain joins TRBV12-3 or TRBV12-4 and TRBJ2-1, with TRBD2 as a possible D gene (6 bases). Deletions cut 5 bases from V and 8 bases from J, with 13 bases between. The CDR3 totals 13 residues. The CDR3, as DNA: TGTGCCAGCAGTGGGGACTCTGGGGATGAGCAGTTCTTC. Translated, it gives CASSGDSGDEQFF.

The chain joins TRBV6-2 or TRBV6-3 to TRBJ1-6, with 7 positions matching TRBD1. The CDR3 has 15 residues. Per germline, CDR1 MNHEY and CDR2 SVGEGT. V lost 2 bases and J lost 8; bases outside the gene matches: 6. The CDR3 region is CASSYRDRDHSPLHF. CDR3 sequence (DNA): TGTGCCAGCAGTTACCGGGACAGAGATCATTCACCCCTCCACTTT.

The chain has TRBV9 and TRBJ1-3; D unclear. V lost 2 bases, J lost 3 bases, and 18 bases lay in between. The CDR3 sequence is 17 residues long. Looked up from germline, CDR1 is SGDLS and CDR2 is YYNGEE. The CDR3 DNA is TGTGCCAGCAGCGTGGTTCCGGACCCGGACCGTGGAAACACCATATATTTT. Its protein is CASSVVPDPDRGNTIYF.

The chain is built from TRBV9 and TRBJ2-2; D remains ambiguous. CDR1 and CDR2 (germline): SGDLS, YYNGEE. The CDR3 is made up of 15 amino acids. Trimming removed 0 bases from V and 2 bases from J, with 8 bases in between. CDR3 nucleotide sequence: TGTGCCAGCAGCGTAGCGGGCTATAACACCGGGGAGCTGTTTTTT. It encodes CASSVAGYNTGELFF. Full variable domain (outside the CDR3, taken from reference TRBV9 and TRBJ2-2): DSGVTQTPKHLITATGQRVTLRCSPRSGDLSVYWYQQSLDQGLQFLIQYYNGEERAKGNILERFSAQQFPDLHSELNLSSLELGDSALYFCASSVAGYNTGELFFGEGSRLTVL.

The V and J genes are TRBV6-2 or TRBV6-3 and TRBJ2-1; D possibly corresponds to TRBD2 (7 bases). The CDR3 contains 14 residues. Trimming stripped 2 bases from V and 7 bases from J, with 12 bases between. Germline V gene data show CDR1 as MNHEY and CDR2 as SVGEGT. CDR3 DNA sequence: TGTGCCAGCAGTTACGGGGGGGGGCAGAATGAGCAGTTCTTC. Translated, it gives CASSYGGGQNEQFF.

The chain uses TRBV24-1 and TRBJ1-4, with D perhaps matching TRBD1 (5 bases). V lost 5 bases and J 1 base, leaving 7 bases between the germline ends. The CDR3 covers 14 residues. CDR1 KGHDR and CDR2 SFDVKD come from the germline V gene. This CDR3 reads CATSAQGTNEKLFF. In nucleotides, the CDR3 is TGTGCCACCAGTGCCCAGGGAACTAATGAAAAACTGTTTTTT.

The chain combines TRBV19 with TRBJ1-2; D is possibly TRBD1 (5 bases). The CDR3 has 14 residues. V lost 5 bases, J lost 2 bases, and 12 bases lay in between. Looked up from germline, CDR1 is LNHDA and CDR2 is SQIVND (reference sequence). In DNA, the CDR3 is TGTGCCAGTAGTCCCCCACAGGCGAACTATGGCTACACCTTC. Encoded protein: CASSPPQANYGYTF.

The rearrangement joins TRBV18 to TRBJ2-6; D unclear. The CDR3 length is 15 residues. The V gene lost 5 bases and the J gene lost 0 bases, with 8 bases spanning the gap. CDR1 and CDR2 (germline): KGHSH, LQKENI. CDR3 in amino acids: CASSSDPSGANVLTF. CDR3 in DNA: TGTGCCAGCTCATCAGACCCCTCTGGGGCCAACGTCCTGACTTTC.

This clone came up a few times. The genes are TRBV4-3 and TRBJ1-2; weak D call: TRBD1 (5 bases). Deletions cut 0 bases from V and 8 bases from J, with 16 bases between. CDR1 and CDR2 (germline): LGHNA, YSLEER. This CDR3 has 15 amino acids. CDR3 coding DNA: TGCGCCAGCAGCCAAGATAGGGGCGGTGCCTGGGGCTACACCTTC. Amino acid sequence: CASSQDRGGAWGYTF.

The rearrangement joins TRBV6-5 to TRBJ2-7; possibly TRBD1 or TRBD2 for D (6 bases each). Trimming shortened V by 6 bases and J by 3 bases, and 15 bases separated the two germline ends. The CDR3 is made up of 14 amino acids. Germline-derived CDR1 and CDR2 are MNHEY and SVGAGI. The CDR3 DNA reads TGTGCCAGCAGCTCCCGCCGGGGGCTCTACGAGCAGTACGTC. This gives the protein CASSSRRGLYEQYV.

The V and J genes are TRBV18 and TRBJ2-5, with D possibly being TRBD1 (5 bases). The germline V and J ends were trimmed by 2 bases and 2 bases, with 12 bases remaining between them. CDR3 length equals 15 residues. Germline-derived CDR1 and CDR2 are KGHSH and LQKENI. The CDR3 protein is CASSPALGAQETQYF. Written as DNA, the CDR3 is TGTGCCAGCTCACCAGCCCTTGGGGCGCAAGAGACCCAGTACTTC.

J is TRBJ1-3 and V is TRBV4-1; a possible D gene is TRBD1 (6 bases). CDR3 length: 17 residues. Germline V gene sequence: CDR1 MGHRA, CDR2 YSYEKL. V was pared by 4 bases and J by 0 bases, with 16 bases between. DNA of the CDR3: TGCGCCAGCAGCCTTGTACTAACAGGGCTCTCTGGAAACACCATATATTTT. Protein sequence: CASSLVLTGLSGNTIYF.

V usage is TRBV18 and J usage is TRBJ2-1; the D gene is possibly TRBD2 (5 bases). The length of the CDR3 is 11 residues. V was shortened by 4 bases and J by 10 bases, with 8 bases between the two germline ends. From germline, CDR1 is KGHSH and CDR2 LQKENI. CDR3 loop: CASSLREEQFF. The CDR3 DNA reads as TGTGCCAGCTCACTACGGGAAGAGCAGTTCTTC.

This clone was counted a single time. V usage is TRBV7-3 and J usage is TRBJ2-2, with D perhaps assigned TRBD1 or TRBD2 (5 bases each). In germline, CDR1 is SGHTA, CDR2 FQGTGA. There are 14 residues in the CDR3. V was pared by 6 bases and J by 5 bases, with 13 bases between. CDR3 amino acids: CASSSGTETGELFF. The CDR3 nucleotides read TGTGCCAGCAGTTCCGGGACGGAGACCGGGGAGCTGTTTTTT. Combining the CDR3 with reference TRBV7-3 and TRBJ2-2 gives the whole variable domain GAGVSQTPSNKVTEKGKYVELRCDPISGHTALYWYRQSLGQGPEFLIYFQGTGAADDSGLPNDRFFAVRPEGSVSTLKIQRTERGDSAVYLCASSSGTETGELFFGEGSRLTVL.

The chain carries TRBV24-1 and TRBJ2-3; D is perhaps TRBD1 (6 bases). This CDR3 is 17 amino acids long. In germline, CDR1 is KGHDR, CDR2 SFDVKD. Deletions cut 4 bases from V and 0 bases from J, with 16 bases between. CDR3 loop: CATSEAGTRGSTDTQYF. The DNA of the CDR3 is TGTGCCACCAGTGAGGCCGGGACGAGGGGGAGCACAGATACGCAGTATTTT.